One and the same sample provided the 18 T cell receptor beta chains below, sequenced in a study of vaccination and CD4 T cells after COVID-19 (dated by TCRdb to about 2022). The sample's treatment or condition label, decoded: roughly 11-day PBMC culture with coronavirus spike peptide pools or control peptides (ViraFEST assay). For these TCRs, the target antigens are not known. The method behind the library was PCR. TCRdb shows the sequencer as Illumina iSeq 100. TCR sequencing of DNA from cultured CD4+ T cells used the Oncomine TCR Beta short-read assay at the Johns Hopkins FTIC core. TCRdb applied fastp at Q25 and MiXCR to the public reads, then kept only in-frame beta chains. Identical CDR3 proteins give one entry, which carries the most common genes and DNA. The sample table contains just over 4,000 distinct CDR3 sequences; only one count was recorded for approximately 20% of them. Approximately 17% of the sample is in the top ten clones.

Material for sequencing was CD4+ T cells from blood, cultured in vitro. These receptors originate from a human donor who had recovered from COVID-19.

In the case of this clonotype: This may arise from a read error, as a much more abundant clone is one base away. V gene TRBV12-3 or TRBV12-4 combines with J gene TRBJ1-2; possibly TRBD1 for D (5 bases). The CDR3 has 13 amino acids. Deletions cut 7 bases from V and 5 bases from J, with 14 bases between. As DNA, the CDR3 is TGTGCCAGCAATCCGGGACCGTGGTATGGCTACACCTTC. This translates into CASNPGPWYGYTF.

In its sample, this clonotype ranks as medium-sized. V usage is TRBV30 and J usage is TRBJ1-5, with 7 nucleotides matching TRBD1. V dropped 5 bases and J dropped 2; count of bases not matched to a gene: 6. The CDR3 loop spans 14 amino acids. CDR1 and CDR2 (germline): GTSNPN, SVGIG (reference sequence). The CDR3 coding sequence is TGTGCCTGGGGACTGGACAGGCGCAATCAGCCCCAGCATTTT. This translates into CAWGLDRRNQPQHF.

The chain combines TRBV20-1 with TRBJ2-1; 11 nucleotides match TRBD2. Per germline, CDR1 DFQATT and CDR2 SNEGSKA (reference sequence). J gave up 8 bases and V 3 bases, and 6 bases lay outside the gene matches. The CDR3 length is 14 residues. CDR3 sequence: CSASPGLAGDEQFF. Here the CDR3 DNA reads TGCAGTGCTAGTCCAGGACTAGCGGGCGATGAGCAGTTCTTC.

The chain uses TRBV4-1 and TRBJ2-5; D gene uncertain. V was trimmed by 3 bases and J by 5 bases, leaving 4 bases between them. In germline, CDR1 is MGHRA, CDR2 YSYEKL. The CDR3 is 11 residues long. CDR3 nucleotide sequence: TGCGCCAGCAGCCAGGAGGAGACCCAGTACTTC. Encoded protein: CASSQEETQYF.

By share, this clonotype counts as medium-sized. V is TRBV7-3 and J is TRBJ1-1, with D possibly matching TRBD1 (6 bases). Looked up from germline, CDR1 is SGHTA and CDR2 is FQGTGA. This CDR3 comprises 15 residues. V gave up 1 base and J gave up 6 bases, with 15 bases separating them. CDR3 sequence (DNA): TGTGCCAGCAGCTTAAGTTCAGGGGTAGGGGCTGAAGCTTTCTTT. Amino acids: CASSLSSGVGAEAFF.

This clonotype was counted a few times. In nucleotides, the CDR3 is TGTGCCAGCAGGACAGGGGGCCGCTATGGCTACACCTTC. Its translation is CASRTGGRYGYTF. The chain couples TRBV27 to TRBJ1-2, with 10 nucleotides matching TRBD1. CDR1 and CDR2 from the germline V gene are MNHEY and SMNVEV (reference sequence). Trimming took 6 bases from V and 4 from J; bases not matched to a gene: 2. This CDR3 has 13 residues.

V usage is TRBV5-1 and J usage is TRBJ2-5, with D possibly being TRBD2 (6 bases). The CDR3 is 14 residues long. The V and J ends lost 5 bases and 1 base respectively, with 12 bases between them. Per germline, CDR1 SGHRS and CDR2 YFSETQ. CDR3 DNA sequence: TGCGCCAGCAGAGATTTAGCGGTCCAAGAGACCCAGTACTTC. This translates into CASRDLAVQETQYF.

The CDR3 DNA is TGTGCCAGCAGCTTAGCGGCGGGACAGGGGGCAGGGTGGAACACTGAAGCTTTCTTT. Amino acids: CASSLAAGQGAGWNTEAFF. The chain carries TRBV7-8 and TRBJ1-1; TRBD1 matches at 12 bases. Germline CDR1 is SGHVS and CDR2 is FQNEAQ. J gave up 1 base and V 0 bases, and 9 bases lay outside the gene matches. The CDR3 is 19 amino acids.

This clonotype has more than one count but fewer than ten. J is TRBJ1-1 and V is TRBV12-3 or TRBV12-4; D perhaps matches TRBD1 (6 bases). Trimming removed 3 bases from V and 0 bases from J, with 11 bases in between. This CDR3 contains 15 residues. CDR3 amino acids: CASSFRGGMNTEAFF. The CDR3 bases are TGTGCCAGCAGTTTTAGGGGGGGAATGAACACTGAAGCTTTCTTT.

Only one count was recorded for this clonotype. The V gene is TRBV15, the J gene TRBJ1-6; tentative D call: TRBD1 (6 bases). V was shortened by 5 bases and J by 15 bases, with 20 bases between the two germline ends. This CDR3 contains 14 residues. Germline V gene data show CDR1 as LNHNV and CDR2 as YYDKDF (reference sequence). CDR3: CATSRPATRGLLHF. DNA for the CDR3: TGTGCCACCAGCCGACCGGCGACCAGGGGACTCCTCCACTTT.

This clonotype has a handful of counts. The rearrangement joins TRBV30 to TRBJ1-6; 7 bases align to TRBD1. V lost 7 bases to trimming and J lost 10 bases; unmatched junction nucleotides: 16. The CDR3 is 15 residues long. Germline values: CDR1 GTSNPN, CDR2 SVGIG (reference sequence). CDR3 amino acids: CASPLGGRGGSPLHF. CDR3 coding DNA: TGTGCCTCGCCCTTAGGGGGCCGGGGTGGATCACCCCTCCACTTT.

The rearrangement uses TRBV5-6 and TRBJ1-2, with D hard to call. The CDR3 sequence is 11 residues long. Trimming stripped 3 bases from V and 10 bases from J, with 10 bases between. Germline V lookup: CDR1 SGHDT, CDR2 YYEEEE. CDR3 amino acids: CASSYGPDYTF. As DNA, the CDR3 is TGTGCCAGCAGCTACGGACCTGACTACACCTTC. Drawing the rest from reference TRBV5-6 and TRBJ1-2, the complete variable domain is DAGVTQSPTHLIKTRGQQVTLRCSPKSGHDTVSWYQQALGQGPQFIFQYYEEEERQRGNFPDRFSGHQFPNYSSELNVNALLLGDSALYLCASSYGPDYTFGSGTRLTVV.

V is TRBV9 and J is TRBJ2-3; 7 nucleotides align to TRBD2. Trimming took 0 bases from V and 0 from J; bases not matched to a gene: 1. The CDR3 runs 15 residues. Germline CDR1 reads SGDLS; CDR2 reads YYNGEE. The CDR3 loop reads CASSVDSGSTDTQYF. DNA of the CDR3: TGTGCCAGCAGCGTAGATAGCGGGAGCACAGATACGCAGTATTTT.

The rearrangement links TRBV7-9 to TRBJ1-1, with unresolved D. CDR1 is SEHNR, CDR2 FQNEAQ, per germline (reference sequence). V dropped 5 bases and J dropped 5 bases, with 12 bases sitting between them. There are 13 residues in the CDR3. The CDR3 DNA is TGTGCCAGCAGCGTCGAAGGTGGGACTGAAGCTTTCTTT. This sequence encodes CASSVEGGTEAFF.

This clonotype has only a few counts. The J gene is TRBJ1-3, the V gene TRBV20-1; D not certain. Between the trimmed V and J ends, which lost 2 bases and 2 bases, there was a span of 10 bases. CDR1 and CDR2 (germline): DFQATT, SNEGSKA (reference sequence). The CDR3 length is 14 residues. The CDR3 DNA follows: TGCAGTGCTAGATATTTGGCTACTGGAAACACCATATATTTT. Protein sequence: CSARYLATGNTIYF.

Judged by abundance, this clonotype is large (0.1 to 1%). J is TRBJ1-1 and V is TRBV6-1; 7 positions match TRBD1. Trimming removed 6 bases from V and 6 bases from J; junction bases left unmatched: 4. Germline CDR1 and CDR2: MNHNS and SASEGT. The CDR3 length is 12 residues. The CDR3 DNA is TGTGCCAGCAGACGGGGGACAGCTGAAGCTTTCTTT. Residues: CASRRGTAEAFF.

This chain connects TRBV29-1 to TRBJ2-2, with 14 bases fitting TRBD2. The germline V gene encodes CDR1 SQVTM and CDR2 ANQGSEA. The CDR3 runs 15 residues. V shed 6 bases, J shed 1 base, and the junction held 1 base outside the gene matches. CDR3 protein: CSVGTSGGNTGELFF. DNA for the CDR3: TGCAGCGTCGGGACTAGCGGGGGGAACACCGGGGAGCTGTTTTTT.

A few counts support this clonotype. The chain combines TRBV20-1 with TRBJ2-1; 7 bases match TRBD2. The CDR3 runs 13 residues. The V and J ends lost 4 bases and 1 base, in that order; junction bases with no gene match: 1. The germline V gene has CDR1 DFQATT and CDR2 SNEGSKA (reference sequence). CDR3 sequence: CSAMGGSYNEQFF. CDR3 coding DNA: TGCAGTGCTATGGGGGGGTCCTACAATGAGCAGTTCTTC.